Listed here are 24 T cell receptor beta chains from one sample, sequenced in a study of blood T cells in healthy people across ages. Through a sample-barcoded 5' primer and a J-beta primer mix, a second PCR was run for 7 to 11 cycles. TCRdb fed the 5' RACE reads into MiXCR, producing one record per CDR3 protein. The sample carries around 800,000 distinct CDR3 sequences, approximately 48% recorded once. The sample consisted of blood. Receptors were obtained from a man in his fifties or sixties in good health.

This clonotype showed up just a few times. CDR3 amino acids: CASSLRLVDTGELFF. CDR3 nucleotide sequence: TGTGCCAGCAGCTTACGGCTAGTAGACACCGGGGAGCTGTTTTTT. The rearrangement uses TRBV7-9 and TRBJ2-2; no clear D. With 2 bases removed from V and 3 bases from J, the gap between germline ends came to 10 bases. Germline V gene lookup returns CDR1 SEHNR and CDR2 FQNEAQ (reference sequence). This CDR3 is built from 15 residues.

The V and J genes are TRBV6-1 and TRBJ2-7, with D possibly matching TRBD2 (6 bases). The J call may be incorrect, as the DNA end agrees better with TRBJ2-5. CDR1 MNHNS and CDR2 SASEGT come from the germline V gene. CDR3 length: 14 residues. In DNA form, the CDR3 reads TGTGCCAGCAGTGAAGGCGGGATATGGGAGACCCAGTACTTC. Translation gives CASSEGGIWETQYF.

J is TRBJ1-2 and V is TRBV6-2 or TRBV6-3, with 8 bases fitting TRBD1. Germline V gene data show CDR1 as MNHEY and CDR2 as SVGEGT. CDR3 length equals 18 residues. V dropped 2 bases and J dropped 0; count of bases not matched to a gene: 11. CDR3 sequence (DNA): TGTGCCAGCAGTTACGGGGGATCCGGGACAGGTCCTAACTATGGCTACACCTTC. Residues: CASSYGGSGTGPNYGYTF.

The chain recombines TRBV5-1 with TRBJ2-5; D possibly corresponds to TRBD1 (6 bases). The J call may be mistaken, given a closer DNA end match to TRBJ2-7. The V gene's germline CDR1 is SGHRS and CDR2 YFSETQ. CDR3 length: 13 amino acids. This chain's CDR3 is CASSLLGADEQYF. DNA for the CDR3: TGCGCCAGCAGCTTGTTGGGGGCCGACGAGCAGTACTTC.

CDR3 loop: CASSQVFFSGQVGFHSGTGELFF. For the CDR3, the DNA is TGTGCCAGCAGCCAAGTGTTTTTTTCGGGACAGGTCGGTTTTCATTCCGGCACCGGGGAGCTGTTTTTT. The chain has TRBV14 and TRBJ2-2, with 8 bases identical to TRBD1. V gave up 1 base and J gave up 4 bases; unmatched junction bases: 26. Looked up from germline, CDR1 is SGHDN and CDR2 is FVKESK. CDR3 length: 23 amino acids. Supplemented by reference TRBV14 and TRBJ2-2, the full variable domain reads EAGVTQFPSHSVIEKGQTVTLRCDPISGHDNLYWYRRVMGKEIKFLLHFVKESKQDESGMPNNRFLAERTGGTYSTLKVQPAELEDSGVYFCASSQVFFSGQVGFHSGTGELFFGEGSRLTVL.

This chain joins TRBV20-1 and TRBJ2-7; 8 nucleotides align to TRBD1. Trimming cost V 3 bases and J 1 base; bases outside gene matches: 5. CDR1 and CDR2 (germline): DFQATT, SNEGSKA (reference sequence). The CDR3 is 14 residues long. DNA of the CDR3: TGCAGTGCTAGGGGACAGGTCGTTTCCTACGAGCAGTACTTC. Protein: CSARGQVVSYEQYF.

The chain uses TRBV20-1 and TRBJ2-5, with 8 bases fitting TRBD1. J was trimmed by 5 bases and V by 0 bases; bases with no gene match: 5. This CDR3 spans 14 amino acids. Germline V gives CDR1 DFQATT, CDR2 SNEGSKA (reference sequence). The CDR3 DNA is TGCAGTGCTAGAGACCGGGACAGGATCGAGACCCAGTACTTC. Translation gives CSARDRDRIETQYF.

The chain recombines TRBV12-3 or TRBV12-4 with TRBJ2-5; TRBD1 matches 11 bases. The ends lost 5 bases at V and 11 bases at J; junction bases unmatched: 16. CDR3 length: 16 amino acids. The CDR3 protein is CASSPRGTGGSNEQYF. Here the CDR3 DNA reads TGTGCCAGCAGTCCCCGGGGGACAGGGGGGAGCAATGAGCAGTACTTC.

The chain recombines TRBV5-5 with TRBJ1-2; perhaps TRBD1 as D (5 bases). CDR1 and CDR2 from the germline V gene are SGHKS and YYEKEE (reference sequence). V was cut by 2 bases and J by 7 bases, with 21 bases left in between. CDR3 size: 16 residues. DNA of the CDR3: TGTGCCAGCAGCTTTGGGGACGCGGTTGTGGGAGCTGGCTACACCTTC. It encodes CASSFGDAVVGAGYTF.

The V call is TRBV20-1, the J call TRBJ1-2; the match to TRBD1 covers 8 bases. The CDR3 length is 13 residues. Germline lookup yields CDR1 DFQATT and CDR2 SNEGSKA (reference sequence). The trim removed 6 bases at V and 7 bases at J, leaving 10 bases unmatched. CDR3 nucleotide sequence: TGCAGTGCAGCACAGGGGGAGCCGGGTGGCTACACCTTC. It codes for CSAAQGEPGGYTF.

On this clonotype: One end of the junction is discordant with germline, which a read error may explain. V is TRBV28 and J is TRBJ2-3; 9 bases line up with TRBD1. Germline lookup yields CDR1 MDHEN and CDR2 SYDVKM. The CDR3 consists of 15 residues. The CDR3 loop is CASRGDRVGTDMQYF. Here the CDR3 DNA reads TGTGCCAGCAGGGGGGACAGGGTCGGGACAGATATGCAGTATTTT.

Regarding this clonotype: At one boundary the junction diverges from the germline segment, which might be a read error. The chain couples TRBV20-1 to TRBJ2-1; D not resolved. CDR3 length: 11 residues. The V gene's germline CDR1 is DFQATT and CDR2 SNEGSKA (reference sequence). The CDR3 DNA follows: TGCGGTGCTAGATTTTACAATGAGCAGTTCTTC. Translating gives CGARFYNEQFF.

The J gene is TRBJ1-5, the V gene TRBV4-3; tentatively, D is TRBD1 (5 bases). The germline V and J ends were trimmed by 0 bases and 5 bases, with 8 bases remaining between them. The germline V gene has CDR1 LGHNA and CDR2 YSLEER. The CDR3 is made up of 14 amino acids. In DNA form, the CDR3 reads TGCGCCAGCAGCCAAGATTTAGGGGATCAGCCCCAGCATTTT. Translation: CASSQDLGDQPQHF.

The V call is TRBV10-3, the J call TRBJ1-2; 12 bases align to TRBD1. Trimming cost V 4 bases and J 4 bases; bases outside gene matches: 10. CDR1 is ENHRY and CDR2 is SYGVKD in the germline V gene. The CDR3 is made up of 17 amino acids. CDR3 in amino acids: CAISGGTGGDGAYGYTF. The CDR3 coding sequence is TGTGCCATCAGTGGCGGGACAGGGGGCGATGGCGCCTATGGCTACACCTTC.

This rearrangement joins TRBV5-1 to TRBJ2-3; the match to TRBD1 covers 10 bases. Trimming removed 1 base from V and 5 bases from J; junction bases left unmatched: 4. The germline V gene encodes CDR1 SGHRS and CDR2 YFSETQ. This CDR3 comprises 15 residues. The CDR3 here is CASSLWDRGVDTQYF. The CDR3 region has the DNA TGCGCCAGCAGCTTGTGGGACAGGGGTGTAGATACGCAGTATTTT.

This clonotype occurred a few times. The chain links TRBV20-1 to TRBJ2-7, with 8 bases matching TRBD1. The CDR3 totals 11 residues. Germline-derived CDR1 and CDR2 are DFQATT and SNEGSKA (reference sequence). V was pared by 6 bases and J by 7 bases, with 5 bases of the junction left unmatched. DNA for the CDR3: TGCAGTGCGCGGACAGGGCTGGAGCAGTACTTC. Its translation: CSARTGLEQYF.

The genes are TRBV5-5 and TRBJ1-1; D is perhaps TRBD1 (6 bases). The CDR3 covers 14 residues. Germline-derived CDR1 and CDR2 are SGHKS and YYEKEE (reference sequence). V dropped 2 bases and J dropped 5 bases, with 13 bases sitting between them. The CDR3 loop is CASSFTDSGTEAFF. The DNA for the CDR3 is TGTGCCAGCAGCTTCACGGACAGTGGGACTGAAGCTTTCTTT.

This clonotype was counted a few times. The CDR3 DNA is TGTGCCAGCACCCAAGGACGAGTACAAGAGACCCAGTACTTC. Translated, it gives CASTQGRVQETQYF. The chain uses TRBV2 and TRBJ2-5, with no clear D. The V and J ends lost 7 bases and 2 bases respectively, with 14 bases between them. Germline V gene lookup returns CDR1 SNHLY and CDR2 FYNNEI. The CDR3 has 14 amino acids.

This clonotype appeared a few times. Here the CDR3 DNA reads TGCGCCAGCAGCCGCAAGAGAGAATACTCCTACGAGCAGTACTTC. Residues: CASSRKREYSYEQYF. The chain employs TRBV4-1 and TRBJ2-7; D ambiguous. This CDR3 is built from 15 residues. Trimming left V 4 bases short and J 0 bases short, with 13 bases between. Germline CDR1 and CDR2: MGHRA and YSYEKL.

Note on this clonotype: Likely a read error: the CDR3 ends without its conserved phenylalanine or tryptophan. The J gene is TRBJ2-5, the V gene TRBV4-3, with D possibly matching TRBD2 (6 bases). The V end was cut by 3 bases, the J end by 5 bases, with 13 bases between. Germline CDR1 reads LGHNA; CDR2 reads YSLEER. The CDR3 totals 14 residues. CDR3 loop: CASSHRERAETQYS. The CDR3 DNA reads TGCGCCAGCAGCCACCGGGAGCGGGCGGAGACCCAGTACTCC.

This clonotype showed up just a few times. The V gene is TRBV5-1, the J gene TRBJ1-4; possibly TRBD1 for D (6 bases). Deletions cut 4 bases from V and 4 bases from J, with 14 bases between. Germline CDR1 reads SGHRS; CDR2 reads YFSETQ. The CDR3 totals 15 residues. CDR3 sequence: CASSLGDTHNEKLFF. CDR3 in DNA: TGCGCCAGCAGCCTGGGGGACACTCATAATGAAAAACTGTTTTTT.

This clonotype was picked up a small number of times. The rearrangement links TRBV5-1 to TRBJ2-5, with 9 bases identical to TRBD2. Trimming took 7 bases from V and 5 from J; bases not matched to a gene: 15. This CDR3 is 16 amino acids long. Germline V gives CDR1 SGHRS, CDR2 YFSETQ. In DNA form, the CDR3 reads TGCGCCAGCGGAGCTTACCCTAGCGGGGTACTTGAGACCCAGTACTTC. Amino acids: CASGAYPSGVLETQYF.

This clonotype was observed a few times. The V call is TRBV7-9, the J call TRBJ2-1, with 7 bases matching TRBD1. CDR1 is SEHNR, CDR2 FQNEAQ, per germline (reference sequence). There are 15 residues in the CDR3. V lost 3 bases, J lost 3 bases, and 5 bases stayed unmatched. The chain's CDR3 is CASSFFRDSYNEQFF. The CDR3 DNA follows: TGTGCCAGCAGCTTTTTCCGGGACAGCTACAATGAGCAGTTCTTC.

The rearrangement links TRBV10-3 to TRBJ1-5, with D possibly matching TRBD1 (6 bases). CDR1 is ENHRY and CDR2 is SYGVKD in the germline V gene. The CDR3 is 14 residues long. Trimming left V 5 bases short and J 6 bases short, with 14 bases between. For the CDR3, the DNA is TGTGCCATCAGTTTAGGGGGTAAAGTTCAGCCCCAGCATTTT. As protein: CAISLGGKVQPQHF.